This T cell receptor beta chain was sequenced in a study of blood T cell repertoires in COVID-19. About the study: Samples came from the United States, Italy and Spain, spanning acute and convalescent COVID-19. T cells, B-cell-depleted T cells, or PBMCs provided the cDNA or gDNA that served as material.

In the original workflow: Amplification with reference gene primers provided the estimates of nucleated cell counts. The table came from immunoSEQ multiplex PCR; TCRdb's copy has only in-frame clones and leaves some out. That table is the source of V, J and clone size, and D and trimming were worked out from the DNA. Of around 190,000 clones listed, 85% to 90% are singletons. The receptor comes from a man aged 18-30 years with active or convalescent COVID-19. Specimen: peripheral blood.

DNA of the CDR3: TGTGCTAGTGGTTTGGACAGTTTCCAAAATGAGCAGTTCTTC. Residues: CASGLDSFQNEQFF. The chain carries TRBV12-5 and TRBJ2-1; D is undetermined. The CDR3 covers 14 residues. Germline-derived CDR1 and CDR2 are LGHNT and FRNRAP. V was clipped by 1 base and J by 7 bases, with 11 bases between them. Full variable domain (outside the CDR3, taken from reference TRBV12-5 and TRBJ2-1): DARVTQTPRHKVTEMGQEVTMRCQPILGHNTVFWYRQTMMQGLELLAYFRNRAPLDDSGMPKDRFSAEMPDATLATLKIQPSEPRDSAVYFCASGLDSFQNEQFFGPGTRLTVL.